The clone carrying this T cell receptor beta chain was seen a few times. What it binds is unknown. Sequence at one end of the junction differs from germline and may be a read error. The record originates from a study of T-cell reconstitution after alpha-beta-depleted transplantation in children. Study observations and caveats: By one year post-transplant, T-cell counts and diversity largely arose from T cells that were newly produced. About two months after transplant, alpha-beta T cells reportedly came from several hundred expanded graft clones. Diversity of TCRbeta at day 60 was high in some patients, arising from surviving recipient T cells and thymic progenitors.

During its preparation, the TCRbeta library received unique molecular identifiers. One entry per CDR3 protein results from TCRdb running MiXCR on the PCR reads. This table holds 700,000 to 950,000 distinct CDR3 sequences, roughly 15% found once. The germline gives CDR1 SEHNR, CDR2 FQNEAQ (reference sequence). The CDR3 totals 13 residues. The sample was PBMCs, mostly from graft donor cells, taken 360 days after TCRalphabeta/CD19-depleted stem cell transplant. The clonotype was recovered from a male patient younger than 18 who had a stem cell transplant for acute lymphoblastic leukemia, so the T cells may come from the graft donor. The V and J genes are TRBV7-9 and TRBJ2-1; 8 bases map to TRBD2. The CDR3: CASSFPGGGSILF. CDR3 nucleotides: TGTGCCAGCAGCTTTCCGGGAGGGGGGAGTATCTTGTTC.